Below are 18 T cell receptor beta chains sequenced from a single sample in a study of blood T cells in healthy people across ages (dated by TCRdb to between 2014 and 2016). Libraries were constructed by 5' RACE. TCRdb names Illumina HiSeq 2500 as the instrument used. The second PCR ran for roughly 7 to 11 cycles and used a J-beta primer mix along with a sample-barcoded 5' primer. TCRdb's own reprocessing of the public reads used fastp at Q25 and MiXCR and kept productive beta chains. Each CDR3 protein gets just one entry, which takes the most common genes and DNA from the rows behind it. Here the sample has 650,000 to 1,000,000 distinct CDR3 sequences; 46% occur a single time. About a sixth of the sample rests with the top ten. Sequenced: blood. The source is a man at least 80 years old in good health.

The CDR3, as DNA: TGTGCCAGCAGTCCCGCGGACAATGAGCAGTTCTTC. Its protein is CASSPADNEQFF. The rearrangement links TRBV7-2 to TRBJ2-1; D not certain. V was shortened by 6 bases and J by 5 bases, with 8 bases between the two germline ends. This CDR3 has 12 amino acids. Germline CDR1 SGHTA, CDR2 FQGNSA.

This chain links TRBV12-3 or TRBV12-4 with TRBJ2-3; 9 bases are a match to TRBD2. The V segment lost 3 bases and the J segment 3 bases; nucleotides outside the gene matches: 4. The CDR3 loop spans 15 amino acids. CDR3 region: CASSFASGGTDTQYF. CDR3 nucleotides: TGTGCCAGCAGTTTTGCCAGCGGGGGGACAGATACGCAGTATTTT.

J is TRBJ2-7 and V is TRBV5-1; 8 nucleotides match TRBD1. The J call may be wrong; the DNA end is better matched by TRBJ2-4. There are 14 residues in the CDR3. Germline lookup yields CDR1 SGHRS and CDR2 YFSETQ. The DNA for the CDR3 is TGCGCCAGCAGTGGGCGGGGACAGGAGGACATTCAGTACTTC. It yields the protein CASSGRGQEDIQYF.

This clonotype appeared many times. V usage is TRBV7-6 and J usage is TRBJ2-2; TRBD2 is a possible D gene (6 bases). CDR1 is SGHVS, CDR2 FNYEAQ, per germline. V was cut by 5 bases and J by 1 base, with 11 bases left in between. The CDR3 contains 15 residues. This chain's CDR3 is CASSGGGMNTGELFF. DNA for the CDR3: TGTGCCAGCAGCGGCGGCGGGATGAACACCGGGGAGCTGTTTTTT.

This clonotype turned up a few times. The J gene is TRBJ2-5, the V gene TRBV28, with D maybe TRBD1 (5 bases). Germline V gene lookup returns CDR1 MDHEN and CDR2 SYDVKM. V was clipped by 5 bases and J by 2 bases, with 15 bases between them. CDR3 length: 15 amino acids. CDR3 in DNA: TGTGCCAGCAGTCCAGAGCTCCAGGGTCAAGAGACCCAGTACTTC. It yields the protein CASSPELQGQETQYF. The whole variable domain, filled in from reference TRBV28 and TRBJ2-5, reads DVKVTQSSRYLVKRTGEKVFLECVQDMDHENMFWYRQDPGLGLRLIYFSYDVKMKEKGDIPEGYSVSREKKERFSLILESASTNQTSMYLCASSPELQGQETQYFGPGTRLLVL.

The chain has TRBV29-1 and TRBJ2-3, with D possibly TRBD2 on 5 matching bases. Germline V lookup: CDR1 SQVTM, CDR2 ANQGSEA. The germline V and J ends were trimmed by 7 bases and 2 bases, with 13 bases remaining between them. This CDR3 region has 13 residues. CDR3 protein: CSGLRGTTDTQYF. CDR3 DNA: TGCAGCGGCCTCCGGGGAACCACAGATACGCAGTATTTT.

This clonotype came up many times. The chain joins TRBV9 to TRBJ2-7; 7 bases match TRBD1. After removal of 0 bases from V and 1 base from J, the junction contained 4 bases not matched to a gene. The V gene's germline CDR1 is SGDLS and CDR2 YYNGEE. The CDR3 runs to 15 residues. This CDR3 is CASSVDAGGSYEQYF. For the CDR3, the DNA is TGTGCCAGCAGCGTAGATGCAGGGGGATCCTACGAGCAGTACTTC. Full variable domain (rest looked up from reference TRBV9 and TRBJ2-7): DSGVTQTPKHLITATGQRVTLRCSPRSGDLSVYWYQQSLDQGLQFLIQYYNGEERAKGNILERFSAQQFPDLHSELNLSSLELGDSALYFCASSVDAGGSYEQYFGPGTRLTVT.

The V gene is TRBV7-3, the J gene TRBJ2-2; the D gene is possibly TRBD2 (5 bases). The CDR3 sequence is 15 residues long. V was shortened by 1 base and J by 4 bases, with 10 bases between the two germline ends. CDR1 is SGHTA, CDR2 FQGTGA, per germline. CDR3 sequence (DNA): TGTGCCAGCAGCTTAAGTAGCGCAACCACCGGGGAGCTGTTTTTT. It yields the protein CASSLSSATTGELFF.

The rearrangement uses TRBV5-1 and TRBJ2-7, with D possibly matching TRBD2 (7 bases). This CDR3 is 14 amino acids long. CDR1 and CDR2 (germline): SGHRS, YFSETQ. V was cut by 4 bases and J by 6 bases, with 17 bases left in between. The CDR3 region is CASSPGAGVCEQYF. In DNA, the CDR3 is TGCGCCAGCAGCCCGGGGGCGGGAGTCTGCGAGCAGTACTTC.

The gene calls are TRBV3-1 and TRBJ2-7; TRBD2 agrees at 9 bases. The germline V gene encodes CDR1 LGHDT and CDR2 YNNKEL (reference sequence). Trimming at V came to 2 bases and at J to 2 bases, leaving 1 base not matched to a gene. This CDR3 contains 14 residues. The CDR3 sequence is CASSQSGGPYEQYF. CDR3 DNA: TGTGCCAGCAGCCAAAGCGGGGGGCCCTACGAGCAGTACTTC.

The J gene is TRBJ2-5, the V gene TRBV12-3 or TRBV12-4; D is tentatively TRBD1 or TRBD2 (5 bases each). Trimming pared 6 bases from V and 4 bases from J, leaving 18 bases between. The CDR3 is 15 residues long. CDR3 sequence reads: CASSPRETGGETQYF. CDR3 nucleotides: TGTGCCAGCAGCCCCAGGGAGACTGGGGGAGAGACCCAGTACTTC.

This clonotype was counted only a few times. The V and J genes are TRBV27 and TRBJ2-7, with 9 bases aligning to TRBD2. V was clipped by 5 bases and J by 3 bases; unmatched bases: 5. The CDR3 contains 14 residues. The V gene's germline CDR1 is MNHEY and CDR2 SMNVEV (reference sequence). CDR3 sequence: CASSTLAGIYEQYF. In nucleotides, the CDR3 is TGTGCCAGCAGTACCCTAGCGGGGATCTACGAGCAGTACTTC.

The chain couples TRBV20-1 to TRBJ2-7; a weak D match, TRBD2 (6 bases). The J call may be mistaken, given a closer DNA end match to TRBJ2-5. This CDR3 is 13 amino acids long. Germline CDR1 DFQATT, CDR2 SNEGSKA (reference sequence). The CDR3 coding sequence is TGCAGTGCTAGTGGGGGGTCGGGGGAGACCCAGTACTTC. It translates to CSASGGSGETQYF.

The rearrangement joins TRBV19 to TRBJ1-1; D not certain. Germline V gene data show CDR1 as LNHDA and CDR2 as SQIVND (reference sequence). The CDR3 spans 16 residues. V was pared by 1 base and J by 1 base, with 13 bases between. CDR3 loop: CASSIVSGPANTEAFF. The CDR3 nucleotides are TGTGCCAGTAGTATAGTAAGTGGGCCGGCGAACACTGAAGCTTTCTTT.

The chain joins TRBV4-2 to TRBJ2-1, with D tentatively TRBD1 (5 bases). From germline, CDR1 is LGHNA and CDR2 YNFKEQ. Trimming shortened V by 0 bases and J by 10 bases, and 16 bases separated the two germline ends. The CDR3 loop spans 15 amino acids. The CDR3 protein is CASSQEGALAKEQFF. CDR3 DNA: TGTGCCAGCAGCCAAGAAGGGGCTTTGGCGAAGGAGCAGTTCTTC.

The genes are TRBV12-3 or TRBV12-4 and TRBJ2-3, with 9 positions matching TRBD2. CDR3 length: 16 residues. The ends lost 1 base at V and 3 bases at J; junction bases unmatched: 5. The CDR3 is CASSLGVSGGTDTQYF. Written as DNA, the CDR3 is TGTGCCAGCAGTTTAGGGGTTAGCGGGGGTACAGATACGCAGTATTTT.

The chain carries TRBV3-1 and TRBJ2-7; TRBD1 matches 7 bases. The germline V gene encodes CDR1 LGHDT and CDR2 YNNKEL (reference sequence). The ends lost 4 bases at V and 1 base at J; junction bases unmatched: 4. This CDR3 spans 14 amino acids. As DNA, the CDR3 is TGTGCCAGCAGCCGTCGACAGGGTTCCTACGAGCAGTACTTC. It translates to CASSRRQGSYEQYF.

Comment on this clonotype: A much larger clone lies one base from this, so it may be a read error. The chain carries TRBV7-2 and TRBJ1-2; 10 bases fit TRBD1. Germline lookup yields CDR1 SGHTA and CDR2 FQGNSA. V shed 4 bases and J 4 bases; nucleotides not matched to a gene: 6. This CDR3 has 15 residues. The CDR3 spells CASSWAGQGPYGYTF. The CDR3 DNA reads as TGTGCCAGCAGCTGGGCGGGACAGGGGCCCTATGGCTACACCTTC.